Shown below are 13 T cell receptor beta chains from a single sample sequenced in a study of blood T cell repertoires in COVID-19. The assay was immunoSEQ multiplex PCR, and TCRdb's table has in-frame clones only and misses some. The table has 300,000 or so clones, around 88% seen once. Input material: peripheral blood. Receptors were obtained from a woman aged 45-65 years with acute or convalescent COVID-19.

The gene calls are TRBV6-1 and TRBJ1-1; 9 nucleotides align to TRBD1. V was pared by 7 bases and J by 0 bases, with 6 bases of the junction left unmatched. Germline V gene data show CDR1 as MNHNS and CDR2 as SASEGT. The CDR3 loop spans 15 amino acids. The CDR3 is CASTYGTGMNTEAFF. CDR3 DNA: TGTGCCAGCACCTACGGGACAGGGATGAACACTGAAGCTTTCTTT.

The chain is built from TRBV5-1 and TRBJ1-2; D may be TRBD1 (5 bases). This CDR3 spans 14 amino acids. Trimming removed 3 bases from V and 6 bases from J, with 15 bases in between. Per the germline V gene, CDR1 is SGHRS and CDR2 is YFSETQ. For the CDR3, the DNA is TGCGCCAGCAGCTCCGCTGGGGGACTGCATGGCTACACCTTC. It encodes CASSSAGGLHGYTF.

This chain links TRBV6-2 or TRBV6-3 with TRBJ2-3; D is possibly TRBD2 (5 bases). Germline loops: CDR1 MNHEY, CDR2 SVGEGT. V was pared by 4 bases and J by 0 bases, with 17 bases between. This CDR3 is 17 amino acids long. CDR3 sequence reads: CASSFPRRAESTDTQYF. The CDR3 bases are TGTGCCAGCAGTTTCCCCCGGCGGGCGGAGAGCACAGATACGCAGTATTTT.

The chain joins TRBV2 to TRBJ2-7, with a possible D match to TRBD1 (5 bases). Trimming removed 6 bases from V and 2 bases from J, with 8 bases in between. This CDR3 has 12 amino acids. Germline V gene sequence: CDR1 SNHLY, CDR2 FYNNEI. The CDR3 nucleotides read TGTGCCAGCAGACCCAGGGCCTACGAGCAGTACTTC. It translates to CASRPRAYEQYF. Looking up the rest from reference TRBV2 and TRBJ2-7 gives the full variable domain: EPEVTQTPSHQVTQMGQEVILRCVPISNHLYFYWYRQILGQKVEFLVSFYNNEISEKSEIFDDQFSVERPDGSNFTLKIRSTKLEDSAMYFCASRPRAYEQYFGPGTRLTVT.

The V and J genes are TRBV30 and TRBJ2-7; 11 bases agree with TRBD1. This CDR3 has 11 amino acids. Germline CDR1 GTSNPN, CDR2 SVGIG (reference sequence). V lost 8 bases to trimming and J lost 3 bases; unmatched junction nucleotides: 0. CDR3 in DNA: TGTGCCGGGACAGGGGGCTACGAGCAGTACTTC. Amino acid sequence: CAGTGGYEQYF.

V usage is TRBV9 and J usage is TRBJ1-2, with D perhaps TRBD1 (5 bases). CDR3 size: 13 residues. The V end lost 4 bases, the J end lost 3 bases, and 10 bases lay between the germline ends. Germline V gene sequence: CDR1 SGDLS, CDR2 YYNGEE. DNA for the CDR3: TGTGCCAGCAGCAGTCCCAGGGACTATGGCTACACCTTC. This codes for CASSSPRDYGYTF.

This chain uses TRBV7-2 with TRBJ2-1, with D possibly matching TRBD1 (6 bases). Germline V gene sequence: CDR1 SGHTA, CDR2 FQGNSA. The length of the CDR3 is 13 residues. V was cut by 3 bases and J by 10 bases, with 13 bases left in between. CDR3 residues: CASSFTPTGEQFF. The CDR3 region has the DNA TGTGCCAGCAGCTTTACGCCGACAGGAGAGCAGTTCTTC.

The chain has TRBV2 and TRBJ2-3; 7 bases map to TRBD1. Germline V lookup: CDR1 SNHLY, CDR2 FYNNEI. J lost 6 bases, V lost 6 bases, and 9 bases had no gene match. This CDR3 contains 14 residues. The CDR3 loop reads CASRGRQGMDTQYF. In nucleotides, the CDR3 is TGTGCCAGCAGGGGTCGACAGGGCATGGATACGCAGTATTTT. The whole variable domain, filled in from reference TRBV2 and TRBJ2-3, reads EPEVTQTPSHQVTQMGQEVILRCVPISNHLYFYWYRQILGQKVEFLVSFYNNEISEKSEIFDDQFSVERPDGSNFTLKIRSTKLEDSAMYFCASRGRQGMDTQYFGPGTRLTVL.

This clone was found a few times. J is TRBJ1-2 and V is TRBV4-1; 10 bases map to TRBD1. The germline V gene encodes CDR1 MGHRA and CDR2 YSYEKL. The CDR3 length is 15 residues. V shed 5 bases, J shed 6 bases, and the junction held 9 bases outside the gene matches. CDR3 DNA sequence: TGCGCCAGCAGCGCGCAGGGACAGGGGCTCAATGGCTACACCTTC. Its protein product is CASSAQGQGLNGYTF.

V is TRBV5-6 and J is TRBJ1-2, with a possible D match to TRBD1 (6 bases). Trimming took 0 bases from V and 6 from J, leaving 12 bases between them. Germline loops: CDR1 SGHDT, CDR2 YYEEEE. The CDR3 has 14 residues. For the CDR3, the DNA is TGTGCCAGCAGCTTGGACGGGGGGCTAAATGGCTACACCTTC. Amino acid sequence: CASSLDGGLNGYTF.

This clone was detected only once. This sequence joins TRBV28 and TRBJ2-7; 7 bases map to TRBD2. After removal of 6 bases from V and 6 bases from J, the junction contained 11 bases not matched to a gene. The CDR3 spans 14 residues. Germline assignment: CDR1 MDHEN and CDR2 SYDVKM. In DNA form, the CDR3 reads TGTGCCAGCAGCCCCGGGGGGACGATTCGCGAGCAGTACGTC. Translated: CASSPGGTIREQYV.

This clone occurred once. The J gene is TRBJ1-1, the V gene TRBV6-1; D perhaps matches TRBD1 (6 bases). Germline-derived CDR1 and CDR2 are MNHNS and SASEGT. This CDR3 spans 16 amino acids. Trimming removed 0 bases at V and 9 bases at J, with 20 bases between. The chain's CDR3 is CASSEAGGGGGTKAFF. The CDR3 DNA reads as TGTGCCAGCAGTGAAGCCGGGGGCGGGGGAGGTACGAAAGCTTTCTTT.

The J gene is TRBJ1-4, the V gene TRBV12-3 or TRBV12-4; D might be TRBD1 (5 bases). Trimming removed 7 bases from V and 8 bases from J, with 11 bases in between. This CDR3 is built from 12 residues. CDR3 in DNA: TGTGCCAGCACCCAAAACAGGGAAAAACTGTTTTTT. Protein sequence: CASTQNREKLFF.